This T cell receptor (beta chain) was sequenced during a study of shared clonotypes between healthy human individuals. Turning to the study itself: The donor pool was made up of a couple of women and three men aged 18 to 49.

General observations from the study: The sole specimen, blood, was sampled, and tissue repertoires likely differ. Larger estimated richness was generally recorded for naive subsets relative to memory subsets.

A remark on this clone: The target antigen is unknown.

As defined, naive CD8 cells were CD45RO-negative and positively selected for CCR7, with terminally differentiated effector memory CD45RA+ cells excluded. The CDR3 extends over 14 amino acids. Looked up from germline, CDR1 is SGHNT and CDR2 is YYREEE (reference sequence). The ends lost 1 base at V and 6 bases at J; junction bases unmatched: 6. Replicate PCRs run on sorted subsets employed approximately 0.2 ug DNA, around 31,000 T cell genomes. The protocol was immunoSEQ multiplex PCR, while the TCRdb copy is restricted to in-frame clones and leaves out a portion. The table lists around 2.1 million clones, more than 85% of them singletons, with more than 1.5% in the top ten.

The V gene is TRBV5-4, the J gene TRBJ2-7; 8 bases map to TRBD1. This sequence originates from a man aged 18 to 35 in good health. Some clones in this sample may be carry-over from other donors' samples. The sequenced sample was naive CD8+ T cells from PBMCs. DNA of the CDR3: TGTGCCAGCAGCTTGTCTACAGGGGGTGGCGAGCAGTACTTC. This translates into CASSLSTGGGEQYF.